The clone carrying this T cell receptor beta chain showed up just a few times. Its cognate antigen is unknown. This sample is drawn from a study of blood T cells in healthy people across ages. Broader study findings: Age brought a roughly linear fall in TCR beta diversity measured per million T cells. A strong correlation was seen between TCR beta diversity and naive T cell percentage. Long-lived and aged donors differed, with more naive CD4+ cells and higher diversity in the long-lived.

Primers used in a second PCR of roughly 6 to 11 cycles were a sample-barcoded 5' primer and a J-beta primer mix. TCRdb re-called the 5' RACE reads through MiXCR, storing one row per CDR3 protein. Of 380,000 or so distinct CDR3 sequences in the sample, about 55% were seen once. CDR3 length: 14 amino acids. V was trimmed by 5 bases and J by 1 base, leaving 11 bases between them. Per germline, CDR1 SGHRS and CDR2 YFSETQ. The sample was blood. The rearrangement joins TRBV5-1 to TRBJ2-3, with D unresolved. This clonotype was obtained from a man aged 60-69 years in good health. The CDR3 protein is CASRRVDGTDTQYF. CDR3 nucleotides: TGCGCCAGCAGGAGAGTTGACGGCACAGATACGCAGTATTTT.